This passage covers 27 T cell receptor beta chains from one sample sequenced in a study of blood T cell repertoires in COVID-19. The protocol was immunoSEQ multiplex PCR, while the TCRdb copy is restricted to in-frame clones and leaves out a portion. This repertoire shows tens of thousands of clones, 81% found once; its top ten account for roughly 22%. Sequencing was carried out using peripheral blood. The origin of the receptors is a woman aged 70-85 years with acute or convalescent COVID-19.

The CDR3 here is CASSSVVQGEQFF. CDR3 DNA sequence: TGCGCCAGCAGCAGCGTAGTACAGGGCGAGCAGTTCTTC. The chain joins TRBV5-1 to TRBJ2-1, with TRBD1 as a possible D gene (6 bases). Trimming pared 4 bases from V and 10 bases from J, leaving 15 bases between. CDR3 length equals 13 residues. Germline V gene lookup returns CDR1 SGHRS and CDR2 YFSETQ.

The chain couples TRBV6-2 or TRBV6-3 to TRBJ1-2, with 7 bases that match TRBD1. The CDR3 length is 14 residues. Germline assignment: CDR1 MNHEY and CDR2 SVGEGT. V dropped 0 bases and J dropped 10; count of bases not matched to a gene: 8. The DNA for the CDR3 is TGTGCCAGCAGTTACTCTAAGACAGGGATGGACTACACCTTC. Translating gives CASSYSKTGMDYTF.

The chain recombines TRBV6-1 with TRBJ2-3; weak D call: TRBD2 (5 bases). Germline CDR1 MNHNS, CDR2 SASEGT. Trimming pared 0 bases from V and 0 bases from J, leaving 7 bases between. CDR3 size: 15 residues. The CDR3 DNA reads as TGTGCCAGCAGTGAAGCACGCGGGAGCACAGATACGCAGTATTTT. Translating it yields CASSEARGSTDTQYF.

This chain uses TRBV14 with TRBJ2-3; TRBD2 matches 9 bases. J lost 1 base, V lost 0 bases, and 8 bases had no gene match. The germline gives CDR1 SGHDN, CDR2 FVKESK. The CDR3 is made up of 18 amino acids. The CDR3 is CASSQERGRGRGTDTQYF. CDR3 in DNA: TGTGCCAGCAGCCAAGAAAGGGGGCGCGGGAGGGGCACAGATACGCAGTATTTT.

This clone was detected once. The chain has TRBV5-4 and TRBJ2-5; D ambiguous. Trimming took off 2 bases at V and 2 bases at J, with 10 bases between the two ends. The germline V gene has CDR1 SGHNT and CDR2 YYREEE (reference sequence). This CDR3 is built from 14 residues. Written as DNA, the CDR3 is TGTGCCAGCAGCTTCGAGCCTGAACAAGAGACCCAGTACTTC. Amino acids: CASSFEPEQETQYF. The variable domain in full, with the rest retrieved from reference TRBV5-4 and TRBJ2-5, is ETGVTQSPTHLIKTRGQQVTLRCSSQSGHNTVSWYQQALGQGPQFIFQYYREEENGRGNFPPRFSGLQFPNYSSELNVNALELDDSALYLCASSFEPEQETQYFGPGTRLLVL.

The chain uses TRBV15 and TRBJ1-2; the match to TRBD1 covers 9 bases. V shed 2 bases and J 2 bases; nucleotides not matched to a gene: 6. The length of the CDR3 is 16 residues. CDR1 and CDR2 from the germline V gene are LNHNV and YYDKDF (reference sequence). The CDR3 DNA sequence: TGTGCCACCAGCAGATCCGGGACAGGGCGCAACTATGGCTACACCTTC. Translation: CATSRSGTGRNYGYTF.

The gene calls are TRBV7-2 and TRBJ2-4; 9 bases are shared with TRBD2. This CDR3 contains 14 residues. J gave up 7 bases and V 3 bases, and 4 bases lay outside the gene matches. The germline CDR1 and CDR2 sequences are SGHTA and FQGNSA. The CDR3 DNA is TGTGCCAGCAGCTTGCTAGCGGGACCCAACATTCAGTACTTC. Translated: CASSLLAGPNIQYF.

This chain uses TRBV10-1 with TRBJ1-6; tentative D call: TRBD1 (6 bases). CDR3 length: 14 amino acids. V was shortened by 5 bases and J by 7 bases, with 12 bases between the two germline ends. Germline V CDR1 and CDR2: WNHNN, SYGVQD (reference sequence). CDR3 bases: TGCGCCAGCAGTCAGGACAGTTGGAATTCACCCCTCCACTTT. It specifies CASSQDSWNSPLHF.

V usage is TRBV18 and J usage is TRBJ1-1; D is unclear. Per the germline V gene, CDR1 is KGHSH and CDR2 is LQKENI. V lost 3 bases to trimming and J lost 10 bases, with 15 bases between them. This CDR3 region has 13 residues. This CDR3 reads CASSPGDITRAFF. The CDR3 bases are TGTGCCAGCTCACCCGGCGACATAACACGAGCTTTCTTT.

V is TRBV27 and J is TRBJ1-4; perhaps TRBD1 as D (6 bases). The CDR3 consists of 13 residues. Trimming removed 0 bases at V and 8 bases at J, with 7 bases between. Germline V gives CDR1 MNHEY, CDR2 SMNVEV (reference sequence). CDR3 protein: CASSLSQGEKLFF. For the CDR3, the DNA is TGTGCCAGCAGTTTATCTCAGGGGGAAAAACTGTTTTTT.

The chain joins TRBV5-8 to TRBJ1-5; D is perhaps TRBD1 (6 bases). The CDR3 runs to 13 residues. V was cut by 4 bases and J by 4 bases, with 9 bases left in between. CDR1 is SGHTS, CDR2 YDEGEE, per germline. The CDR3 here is CASSPGQNQPQHF. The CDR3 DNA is TGTGCCAGCAGCCCGGGACAAAATCAGCCCCAGCATTTT.

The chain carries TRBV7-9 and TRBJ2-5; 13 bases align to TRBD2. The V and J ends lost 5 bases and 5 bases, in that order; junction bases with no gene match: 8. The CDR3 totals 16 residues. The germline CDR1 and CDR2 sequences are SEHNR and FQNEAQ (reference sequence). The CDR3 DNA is TGTGCCAGCAGCCTAAAGACTAGCGGGAGGTCGGAGACCCAGTACTTC. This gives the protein CASSLKTSGRSETQYF.

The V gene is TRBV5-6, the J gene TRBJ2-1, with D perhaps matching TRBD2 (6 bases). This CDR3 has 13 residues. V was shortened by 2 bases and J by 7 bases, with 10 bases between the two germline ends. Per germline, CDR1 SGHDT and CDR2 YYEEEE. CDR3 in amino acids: CASSFRELNEQFF. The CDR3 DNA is TGTGCCAGCAGCTTCCGGGAGCTAAATGAGCAGTTCTTC.

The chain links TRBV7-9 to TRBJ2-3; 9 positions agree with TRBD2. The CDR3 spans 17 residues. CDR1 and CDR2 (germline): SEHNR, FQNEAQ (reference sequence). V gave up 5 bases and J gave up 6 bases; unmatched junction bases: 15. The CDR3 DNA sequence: TGTGCCAGCAGCCCCCCGCGGAGCGGGAGGATGGAGGATACGCAGTATTTT. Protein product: CASSPPRSGRMEDTQYF.

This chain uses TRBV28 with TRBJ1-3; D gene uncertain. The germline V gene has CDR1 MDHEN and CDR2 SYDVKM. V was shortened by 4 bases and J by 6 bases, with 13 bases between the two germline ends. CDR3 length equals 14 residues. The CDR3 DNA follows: TGTGCCAGCAGTTCCCCTCCATCACTAAACACCATATATTTT. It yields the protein CASSSPPSLNTIYF.

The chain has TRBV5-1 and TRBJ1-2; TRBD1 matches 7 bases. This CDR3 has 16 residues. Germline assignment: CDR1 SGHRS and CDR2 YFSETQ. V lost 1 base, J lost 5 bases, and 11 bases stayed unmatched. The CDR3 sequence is CASSLMTGTLKYGYTF. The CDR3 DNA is TGCGCCAGCAGCTTGATGACAGGGACGTTAAAGTATGGCTACACCTTC.

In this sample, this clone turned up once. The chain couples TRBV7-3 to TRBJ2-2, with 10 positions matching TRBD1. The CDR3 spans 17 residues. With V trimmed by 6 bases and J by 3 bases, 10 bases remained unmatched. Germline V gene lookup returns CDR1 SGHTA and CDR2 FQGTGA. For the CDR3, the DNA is TGTGCCAGCAGTCAAATGACAGGGGGCGTGTACACCGGGGAGCTGTTTTTT. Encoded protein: CASSQMTGGVYTGELFF.

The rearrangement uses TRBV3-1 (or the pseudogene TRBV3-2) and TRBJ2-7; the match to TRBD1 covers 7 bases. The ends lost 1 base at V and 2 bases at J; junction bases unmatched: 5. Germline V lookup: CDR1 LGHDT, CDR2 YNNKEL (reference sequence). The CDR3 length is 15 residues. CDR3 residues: CASSQVLGGPYEQYF. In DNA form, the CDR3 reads TGTGCCAGCAGCCAAGTACTAGGGGGCCCCTACGAGCAGTACTTC.

The CDR3 spells CASSFQGAKGYTF. The CDR3 DNA sequence: TGCGCCAGCAGCTTCCAGGGGGCTAAGGGCTACACCTTC. V is TRBV4-1 and J is TRBJ1-2; TRBD1 matches 8 bases. Germline CDR1 MGHRA, CDR2 YSYEKL. V gave up 5 bases and J gave up 8 bases; unmatched junction bases: 7. CDR3 length equals 13 residues.

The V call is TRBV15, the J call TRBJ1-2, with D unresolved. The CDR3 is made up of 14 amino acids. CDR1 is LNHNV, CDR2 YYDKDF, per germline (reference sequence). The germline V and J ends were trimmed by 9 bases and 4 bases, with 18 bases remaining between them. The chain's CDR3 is CATSSGWRGYGYTF. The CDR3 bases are TGTGCCACGTCCTCTGGTTGGCGGGGCTATGGCTACACCTTC.

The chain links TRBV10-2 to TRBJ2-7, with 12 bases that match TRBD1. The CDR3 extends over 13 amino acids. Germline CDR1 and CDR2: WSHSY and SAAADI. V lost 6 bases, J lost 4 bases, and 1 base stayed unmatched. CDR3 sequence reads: CASRGQGAYEQYF. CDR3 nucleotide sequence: TGCGCCAGCAGGGGACAGGGGGCTTACGAGCAGTACTTC.

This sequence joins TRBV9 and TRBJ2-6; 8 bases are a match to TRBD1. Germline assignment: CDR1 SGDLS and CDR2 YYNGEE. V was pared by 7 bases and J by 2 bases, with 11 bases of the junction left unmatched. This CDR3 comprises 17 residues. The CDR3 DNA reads TGTGCCAGCGGAGTAGGACAGGGACTCCCTGGGGCCAACGTCCTGACTTTC. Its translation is CASGVGQGLPGANVLTF.

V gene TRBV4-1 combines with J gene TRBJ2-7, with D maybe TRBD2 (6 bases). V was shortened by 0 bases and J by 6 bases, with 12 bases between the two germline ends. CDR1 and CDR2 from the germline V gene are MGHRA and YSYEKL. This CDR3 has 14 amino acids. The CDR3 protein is CASSQDLRRGEQYF. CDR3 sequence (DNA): TGCGCCAGCAGCCAAGATCTGCGGCGGGGCGAGCAGTACTTC.

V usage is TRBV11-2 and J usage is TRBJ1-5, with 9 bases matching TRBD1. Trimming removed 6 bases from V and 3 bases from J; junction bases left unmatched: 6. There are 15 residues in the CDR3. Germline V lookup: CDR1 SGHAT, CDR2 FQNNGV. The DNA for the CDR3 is TGTGCCAGCAGGTCGGGACAGGGAATCAATCAGCCCCAGCATTTT. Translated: CASRSGQGINQPQHF.

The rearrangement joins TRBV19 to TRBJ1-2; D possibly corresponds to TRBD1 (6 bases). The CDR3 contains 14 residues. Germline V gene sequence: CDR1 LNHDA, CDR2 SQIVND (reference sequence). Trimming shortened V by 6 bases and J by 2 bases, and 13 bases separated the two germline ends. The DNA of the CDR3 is TGTGCCAGTAGCTCGGACAGCAGGAACTATGGCTACACCTTC. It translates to CASSSDSRNYGYTF.

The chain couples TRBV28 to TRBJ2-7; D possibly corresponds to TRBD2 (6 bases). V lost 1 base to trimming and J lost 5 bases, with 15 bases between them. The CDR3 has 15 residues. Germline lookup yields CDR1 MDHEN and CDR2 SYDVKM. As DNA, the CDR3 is TGTGCCAGCAGTTTATACGGGGGTCCTAGTCACGAGCAGTACTTC. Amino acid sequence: CASSLYGGPSHEQYF.

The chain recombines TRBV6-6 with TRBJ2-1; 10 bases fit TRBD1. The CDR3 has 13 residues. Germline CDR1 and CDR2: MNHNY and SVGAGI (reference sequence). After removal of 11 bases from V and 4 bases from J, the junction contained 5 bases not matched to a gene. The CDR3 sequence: CAGGQGVYNEQFF. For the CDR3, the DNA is TGTGCCGGAGGACAGGGGGTATACAATGAGCAGTTCTTC.